Listed below are T cell receptor beta chains from one sample, sequenced in a study of blood T cell repertoires in COVID-19. Sequencing was performed with immunoSEQ multiplex PCR; in TCRdb, only in-frame clones are kept and a portion is missing. The sample gives a few hundred thousand clones, more than 65% of which show up once; around 16% is in the top ten. Specimen: peripheral blood. All receptors come from a person aged 70 to 80 with COVID-19, enrolled during active disease. The CDR3 runs from the conserved cysteine through the conserved F or W. D genes are given only for firm matches. Clone size is stated in some rows and not others, as once, few, many or a class when expanded.

D gene,J gene,V gene,clone size,CDR3 DNA,CDR3 protein
TRBD2,TRBJ2-7,TRBV7-2,-,TGTGCCAGCAGCTCGGGGACTAGCGTGGGGGAGCAGTACTTC,CASSSGTSVGEQYF
-,TRBJ2-7,TRBV10-3,few,TGTGCCATCAGTGGACAACTAGACTCCTACGAGCAGTACTTC,CAISGQLDSYEQYF
TRBD2,TRBJ2-1,TRBV28,few,TGTGCCAGCAGTATCCGACTAGCGGGATTCTATGAGCAGTTCTTC,CASSIRLAGFYEQFF
-,TRBJ2-5,TRBV7-2,few,TGTGCCAGCAGTCTAGAGGGTCGGTCGGAGACCCAGTACTTC,CASSLEGRSETQYF
TRBD1,TRBJ2-5,TRBV25-1,-,TGTGCCAGCACCAGGACAGGGGCGGGGACCCAGTACTTC,CASTRTGAGTQYF
-,TRBJ2-4,TRBV7-9,-,TGTGCCAGCAGCCTACCGGGAAACCTAGCCAAAAACATTCAGTACTTC,CASSLPGNLAKNIQYF
-,TRBJ1-1,TRBV5-4,-,TGTGCCAGCAGCCTGCAGGGATGGAACACTGAAGCTTTCTTT,CASSLQGWNTEAFF
-,TRBJ1-1,TRBV6-5,-,TGTGCCAGCAGCACCGGGGGACGGGCCCTTCAAGCTTTCTTT,CASSTGGRALQAFF
-,TRBJ1-1,TRBV5-1,-,TGCGCCAGCAGCTTGGCCACAGGGAACACTGAAGCTTTCTTT,CASSLATGNTEAFF
-,TRBJ2-1,TRBV28,-,TGTGCCAGCAGTTTATCCCCTCCCTACAATGAGCAGTTCTTC,CASSLSPPYNEQFF
-,TRBJ2-7,TRBV7-9,-,TGTGCCAGCAGCTTAAACGGGATCCTAACTCTCGACGAGCAGTACTTC,CASSLNGILTLDEQYF
-,TRBJ1-6,TRBV7-2,-,TGTGCCAGCAGGCTAGAAATGGATTCACCCCTCCACTTT,CASRLEMDSPLHF
TRBD1,TRBJ2-2,TRBV9,-,TGTGCCAGCAGCGTAGTTGCAGGGGGCTCCACCGGGGAGCTGTTTTTT,CASSVVAGGSTGELFF
-,TRBJ1-5,TRBV28,-,TGTGCCAGCACCCCGGACTGGAATCAGCCCCAGCATTTT,CASTPDWNQPQHF
-,TRBJ1-1,TRBV30,-,TGTGCCTGGAGTGTATCATTTGAAGCTTTCTTT,CAWSVSFEAFF
-,TRBJ1-5,TRBV7-3,once,TGTGCCAGCAGCCAGAAGCCCCAGCATTTT,CASSQKPQHF
-,TRBJ1-5,TRBV2,few,TGTGCCAGCAGTGAACATGGCGGCCGTAGCAATCAGCCCCAGCATTTT,CASSEHGGRSNQPQHF
-,TRBJ1-2,TRBV14,-,TGTGCCAGCAGCCTTTTCAGGGGTCCGTATGGCTACACCTTC,CASSLFRGPYGYTF
TRBD1,TRBJ2-2,TRBV7-2,few,TGTGCCAGCAGCTTAGACAGGGGTTTTATCACCGGGGAGCTGTTTTTT,CASSLDRGFITGELFF
-,TRBJ1-5,TRBV6-2/TRBV6-3,-,TGTGCCAGCAGTTACACCTGGGGAGAGGTGAGCAATCAGCCCCAGCATTTT,CASSYTWGEVSNQPQHF
-,TRBJ2-5,TRBV27,-,TGTGCCAGCAGCCCCGGAGCCCAAGAGACCCAGTACTTC,CASSPGAQETQYF
TRBD1,TRBJ1-2,TRBV6-2/TRBV6-3,once,TGTGCCAGCAGTTACCCGGGACAGCCCTATGGCTACACCTTC,CASSYPGQPYGYTF
-,TRBJ2-1,TRBV9,-,TGTGCCAGCAGCGGCTCCGGGGCAGCGGGCAATGAGCAGTTCTTC,CASSGSGAAGNEQFF
TRBD1,TRBJ2-2,TRBV5-1,-,TGCGCCAGCAGCTTGGGGGGACAGGGGTCAGCGGGCACCGGGGAGCTGTTTTTT,CASSLGGQGSAGTGELFF
-,TRBJ1-4,TRBV5-1,-,TGCGCCAGCAGCTTGGAGGGGCCAGGCGACAATGAAAAACTGTTTTTT,CASSLEGPGDNEKLFF